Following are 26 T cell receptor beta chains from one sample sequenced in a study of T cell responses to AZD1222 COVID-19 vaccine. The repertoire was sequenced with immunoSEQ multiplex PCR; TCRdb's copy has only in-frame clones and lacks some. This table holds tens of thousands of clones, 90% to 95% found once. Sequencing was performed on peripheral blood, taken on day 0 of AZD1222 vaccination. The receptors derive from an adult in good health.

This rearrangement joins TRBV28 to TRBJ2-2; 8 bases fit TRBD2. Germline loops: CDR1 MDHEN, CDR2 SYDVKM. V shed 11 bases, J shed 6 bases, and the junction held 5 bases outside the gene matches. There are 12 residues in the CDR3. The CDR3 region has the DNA TGTGCCGGGGATAGCGGGGCCGGGGAGCTGTTTTTT. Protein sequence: CAGDSGAGELFF.

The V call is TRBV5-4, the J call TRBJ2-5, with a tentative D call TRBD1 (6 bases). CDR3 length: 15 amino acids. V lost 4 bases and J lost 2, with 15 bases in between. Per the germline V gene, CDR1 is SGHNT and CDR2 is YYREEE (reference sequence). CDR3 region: CASSPFLGAQETQYF. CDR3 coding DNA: TGTGCCAGCAGCCCGTTTTTGGGGGCTCAAGAGACCCAGTACTTC. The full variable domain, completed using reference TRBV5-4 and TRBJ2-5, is ETGVTQSPTHLIKTRGQQVTLRCSSQSGHNTVSWYQQALGQGPQFIFQYYREEENGRGNFPPRFSGLQFPNYSSELNVNALELDDSALYLCASSPFLGAQETQYFGPGTRLLVL.

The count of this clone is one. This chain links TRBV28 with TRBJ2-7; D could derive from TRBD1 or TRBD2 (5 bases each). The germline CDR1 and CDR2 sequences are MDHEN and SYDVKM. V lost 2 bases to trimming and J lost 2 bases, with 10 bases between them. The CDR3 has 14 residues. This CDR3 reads CASSLSMGPYEQYF. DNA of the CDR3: TGTGCCAGCAGTTTAAGTATGGGACCCTACGAGCAGTACTTC.

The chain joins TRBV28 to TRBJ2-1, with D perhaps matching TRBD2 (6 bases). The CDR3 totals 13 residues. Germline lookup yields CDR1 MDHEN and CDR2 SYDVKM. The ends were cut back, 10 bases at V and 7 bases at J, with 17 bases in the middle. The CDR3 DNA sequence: TGTGCCACAGGAGCGCGCGGAGGGAATGAGCAGTTCTTC. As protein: CATGARGGNEQFF.

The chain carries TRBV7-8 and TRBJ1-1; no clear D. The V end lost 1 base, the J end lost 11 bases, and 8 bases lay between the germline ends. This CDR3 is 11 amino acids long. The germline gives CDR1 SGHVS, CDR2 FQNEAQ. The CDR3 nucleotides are TGTGCCAGCAGCTTAGGACCCTCGGCTTTCTTT. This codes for CASSLGPSAFF.

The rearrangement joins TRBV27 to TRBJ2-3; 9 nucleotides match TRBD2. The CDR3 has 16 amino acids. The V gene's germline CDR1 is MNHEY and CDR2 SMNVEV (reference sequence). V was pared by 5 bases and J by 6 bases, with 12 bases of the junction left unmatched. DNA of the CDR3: TGTGCCAGCAGTCCGCTAGCGGGACTAGGGACGGATACGCAGTATTTT. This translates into CASSPLAGLGTDTQYF.

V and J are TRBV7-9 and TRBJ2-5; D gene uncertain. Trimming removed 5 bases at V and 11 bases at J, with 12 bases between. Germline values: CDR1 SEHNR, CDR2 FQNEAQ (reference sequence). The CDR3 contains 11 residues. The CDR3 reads CASSAFDSQYF. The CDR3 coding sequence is TGTGCCAGCAGCGCCTTTGATTCACAGTACTTC.

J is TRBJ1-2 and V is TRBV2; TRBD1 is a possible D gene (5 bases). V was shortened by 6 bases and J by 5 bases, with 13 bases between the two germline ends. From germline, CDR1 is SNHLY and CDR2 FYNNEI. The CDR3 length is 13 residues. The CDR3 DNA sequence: TGTGCCAGCAGCCGGGACGGAGCATATGGCTACACCTTC. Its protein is CASSRDGAYGYTF. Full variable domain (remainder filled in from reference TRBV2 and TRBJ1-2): EPEVTQTPSHQVTQMGQEVILRCVPISNHLYFYWYRQILGQKVEFLVSFYNNEISEKSEIFDDQFSVERPDGSNFTLKIRSTKLEDSAMYFCASSRDGAYGYTFGSGTRLTVV.

The CDR3 bases are TGTGCCAGCAGGGCAGGGGGCAGAGATACGCAGTATTTT. Protein: CASRAGGRDTQYF. The J gene is TRBJ2-3, the V gene TRBV12-3 or TRBV12-4; 8 bases align to TRBD1. This CDR3 is 13 amino acids long. The V and J ends lost 6 bases and 5 bases, in that order; junction bases with no gene match: 4.

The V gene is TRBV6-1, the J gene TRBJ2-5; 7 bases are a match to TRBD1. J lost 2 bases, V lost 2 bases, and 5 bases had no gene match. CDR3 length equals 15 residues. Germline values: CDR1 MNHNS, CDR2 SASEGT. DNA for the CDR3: TGTGCCAGCAGTGAAATACGGACAGGTCAAGAGACCCAGTACTTC. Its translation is CASSEIRTGQETQYF.

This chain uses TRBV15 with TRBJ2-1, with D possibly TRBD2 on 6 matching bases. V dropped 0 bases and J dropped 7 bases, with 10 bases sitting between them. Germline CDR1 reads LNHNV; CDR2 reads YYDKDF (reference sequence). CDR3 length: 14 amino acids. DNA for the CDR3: TGTGCCACCAGCAGAGACCGGGACTTAAATGAGCAGTTCTTC. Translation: CATSRDRDLNEQFF.

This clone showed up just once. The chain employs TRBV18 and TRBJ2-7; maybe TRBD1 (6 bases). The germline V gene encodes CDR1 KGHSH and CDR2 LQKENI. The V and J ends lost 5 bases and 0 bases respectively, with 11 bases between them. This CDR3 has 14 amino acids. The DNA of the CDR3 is TGTGCCAGCTCAGTAGAAGGGGGCTCCTACGAGCAGTACTTC. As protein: CASSVEGGSYEQYF. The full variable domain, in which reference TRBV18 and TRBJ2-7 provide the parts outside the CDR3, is NAGVMQNPRHLVRRRGQEARLRCSPMKGHSHVYWYRQLPEEGLKFMVYLQKENIIDESGMPKERFSAEFPKEGPSILRIQQVVRGDSAAYFCASSVEGGSYEQYFGPGTRLTVT.

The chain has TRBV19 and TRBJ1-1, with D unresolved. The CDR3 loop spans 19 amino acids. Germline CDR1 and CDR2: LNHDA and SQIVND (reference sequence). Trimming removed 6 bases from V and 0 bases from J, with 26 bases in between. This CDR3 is CASSSINPGWGKMNTEAFF. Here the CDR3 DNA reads TGTGCCAGTAGCAGCATCAACCCGGGGTGGGGTAAAATGAACACTGAAGCTTTCTTT.

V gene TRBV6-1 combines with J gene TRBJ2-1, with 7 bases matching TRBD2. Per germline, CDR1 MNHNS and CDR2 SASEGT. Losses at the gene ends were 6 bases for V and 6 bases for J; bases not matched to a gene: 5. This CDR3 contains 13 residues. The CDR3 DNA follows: TGTGCCAGCAGAACGGGGGGACGCAATGAGCAGTTCTTC. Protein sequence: CASRTGGRNEQFF.

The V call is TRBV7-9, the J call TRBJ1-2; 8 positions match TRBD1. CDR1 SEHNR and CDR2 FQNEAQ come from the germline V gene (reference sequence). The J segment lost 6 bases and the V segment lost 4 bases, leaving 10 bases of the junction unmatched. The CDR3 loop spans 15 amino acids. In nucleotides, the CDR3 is TGTGCCAGCAGCTCCGGACAGGGAAGGGTTGATGGCTACACCTTC. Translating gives CASSSGQGRVDGYTF.

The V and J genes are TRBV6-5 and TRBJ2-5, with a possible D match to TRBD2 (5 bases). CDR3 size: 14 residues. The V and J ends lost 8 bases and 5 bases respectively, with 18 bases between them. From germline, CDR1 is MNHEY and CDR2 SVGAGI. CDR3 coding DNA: TGTGCCAGCTCCGGGCGGGTCGTTGGGGAGACCCAGTACTTC. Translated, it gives CASSGRVVGETQYF.

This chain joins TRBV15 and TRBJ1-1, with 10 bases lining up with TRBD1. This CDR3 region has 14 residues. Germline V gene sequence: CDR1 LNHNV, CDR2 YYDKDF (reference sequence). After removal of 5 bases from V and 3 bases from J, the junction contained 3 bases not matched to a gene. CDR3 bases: TGTGCCACCAGCCGACAGGGGGCGGACACTGAAGCTTTCTTT. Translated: CATSRQGADTEAFF.

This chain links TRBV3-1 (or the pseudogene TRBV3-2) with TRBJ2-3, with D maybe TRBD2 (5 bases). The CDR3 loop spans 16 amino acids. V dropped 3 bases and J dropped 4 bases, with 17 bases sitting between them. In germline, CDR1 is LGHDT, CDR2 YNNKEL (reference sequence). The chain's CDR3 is CASSHLAPPEADTQYF. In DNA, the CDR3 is TGTGCCAGCAGCCACCTAGCACCACCGGAGGCAGATACGCAGTATTTT.

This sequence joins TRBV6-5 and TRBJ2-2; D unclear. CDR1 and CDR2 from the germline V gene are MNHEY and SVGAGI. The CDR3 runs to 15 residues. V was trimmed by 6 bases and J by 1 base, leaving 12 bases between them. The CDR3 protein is CASRVKWGNTGELFF. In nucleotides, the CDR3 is TGTGCCAGCAGGGTTAAGTGGGGGAACACCGGGGAGCTGTTTTTT.

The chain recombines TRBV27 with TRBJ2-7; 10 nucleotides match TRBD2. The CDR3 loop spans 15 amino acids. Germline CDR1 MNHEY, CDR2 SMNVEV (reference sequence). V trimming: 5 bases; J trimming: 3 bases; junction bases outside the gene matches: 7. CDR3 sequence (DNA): TGTGCCAGCAGTACCCGGTCTAGCGGGAGCTACGAGCAGTACTTC. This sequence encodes CASSTRSSGSYEQYF.

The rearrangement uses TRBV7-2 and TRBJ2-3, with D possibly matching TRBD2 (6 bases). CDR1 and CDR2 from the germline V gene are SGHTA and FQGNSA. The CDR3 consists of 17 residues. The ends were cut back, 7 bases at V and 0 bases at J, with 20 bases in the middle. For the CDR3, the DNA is TGTGCCAGCACCCTCCACGGGGACTCCAGAAGCACAGATACGCAGTATTTT. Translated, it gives CASTLHGDSRSTDTQYF.

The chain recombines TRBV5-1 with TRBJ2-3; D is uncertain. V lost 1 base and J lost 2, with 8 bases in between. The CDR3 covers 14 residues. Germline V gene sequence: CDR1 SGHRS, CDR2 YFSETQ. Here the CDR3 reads CASSLFPATDTQYF. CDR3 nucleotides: TGCGCCAGCAGCTTGTTTCCGGCCACAGATACGCAGTATTTT.

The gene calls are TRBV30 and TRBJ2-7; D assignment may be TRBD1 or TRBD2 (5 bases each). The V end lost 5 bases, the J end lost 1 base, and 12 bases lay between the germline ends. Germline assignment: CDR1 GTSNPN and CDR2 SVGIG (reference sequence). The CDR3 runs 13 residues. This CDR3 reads CAWARDGSYEQYF. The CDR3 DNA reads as TGTGCCTGGGCTCGGGACGGGTCCTACGAGCAGTACTTC.

CDR3 sequence reads: CASSLFGLRGRLGTEAFF. In nucleotides, the CDR3 is TGTGCCAGCAGTTTATTCGGCCTTAGGGGGCGCCTGGGGACTGAAGCTTTCTTT. The chain links TRBV28 to TRBJ1-1, with 7 positions matching TRBD1. V dropped 1 base and J dropped 5; count of bases not matched to a gene: 16. The CDR3 covers 18 residues. Germline V gene lookup returns CDR1 MDHEN and CDR2 SYDVKM.

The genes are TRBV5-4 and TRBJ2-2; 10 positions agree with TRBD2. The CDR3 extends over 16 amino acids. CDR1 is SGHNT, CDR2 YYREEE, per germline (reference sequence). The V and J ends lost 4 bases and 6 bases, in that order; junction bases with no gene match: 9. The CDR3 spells CASSPIAGGGPGELFF. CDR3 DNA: TGTGCCAGCAGCCCAATAGCGGGAGGAGGCCCCGGGGAGCTGTTTTTT.

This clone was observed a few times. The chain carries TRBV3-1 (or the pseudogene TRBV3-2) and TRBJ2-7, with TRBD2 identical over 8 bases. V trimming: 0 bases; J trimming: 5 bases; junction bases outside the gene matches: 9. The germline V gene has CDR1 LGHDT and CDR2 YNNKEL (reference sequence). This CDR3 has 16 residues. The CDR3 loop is CASSQDPPAGDHEQYF. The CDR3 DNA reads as TGTGCCAGCAGCCAAGACCCCCCAGCGGGAGACCACGAGCAGTACTTC.